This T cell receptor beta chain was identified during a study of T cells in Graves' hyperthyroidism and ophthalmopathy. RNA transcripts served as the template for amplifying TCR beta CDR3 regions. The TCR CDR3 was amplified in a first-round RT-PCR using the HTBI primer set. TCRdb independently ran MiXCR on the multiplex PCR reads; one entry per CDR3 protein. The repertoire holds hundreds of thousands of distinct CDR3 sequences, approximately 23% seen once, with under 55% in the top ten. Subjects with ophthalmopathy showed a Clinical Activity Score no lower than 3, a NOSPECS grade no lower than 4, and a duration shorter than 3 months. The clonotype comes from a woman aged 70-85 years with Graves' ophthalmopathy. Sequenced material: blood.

The CDR3 region has the DNA TGTGCCAGCAGCTTGGGGAGCGGGAGGGCCCTCGGGGCAGATACGCAGTATTTT. Its protein is CASSLGSGRALGADTQYF. The V call is TRBV7-9, the J call TRBJ2-3; 10 positions match TRBD2. This CDR3 comprises 18 residues. Per the germline V gene, CDR1 is SEHNR and CDR2 is FQNEAQ (reference sequence). V lost 3 bases, J lost 4 bases, and 13 bases stayed unmatched.